This T cell receptor (beta chain) was found in a study of beta chain features in type 1 diabetes. Study background: Patient and healthy donor groups were alike in age, gender and cell yields.

Germline V gives CDR1 MGHRA, CDR2 YSYEKL. With 1 base clipped from V and 0 bases from J, the junction kept 4 bases outside the gene matches. There are 16 residues in the CDR3. Study-level points and caveats: An over-representation of cells with high TCR expression could result from cDNA sequencing. Shorter TCRB CDR3s, moderately but significantly so, were found in Type 1 diabetes patients in all four CD4+ subsets. Here, the possible influence of HLA type (on TCRB rearrangement) remained unresolved.

In its sample, this clone was seen a few times. The antigen is unknown. The study reverse transcribed the entire isolated RNA, so it sequenced expressed TCRB transcripts. Sequencing was performed with immunoSEQ multiplex PCR; in TCRdb, only in-frame clones are kept and a portion is missing. This table holds approximately 250,000 clones, approximately 24% found once. The rearrangement uses TRBV4-1 and TRBJ2-3, with 7 bases matching TRBD2. The sequence derives from a woman in her twenties or thirties with type 1 diabetes. Sequenced input: naive CD4+ T cells from blood. The CDR3 DNA is TGCGCCAGCAGCCAAGGGCTAGCGGCTAGCACAGATACGCAGTATTTT. Residues: CASSQGLAASTDTQYF.